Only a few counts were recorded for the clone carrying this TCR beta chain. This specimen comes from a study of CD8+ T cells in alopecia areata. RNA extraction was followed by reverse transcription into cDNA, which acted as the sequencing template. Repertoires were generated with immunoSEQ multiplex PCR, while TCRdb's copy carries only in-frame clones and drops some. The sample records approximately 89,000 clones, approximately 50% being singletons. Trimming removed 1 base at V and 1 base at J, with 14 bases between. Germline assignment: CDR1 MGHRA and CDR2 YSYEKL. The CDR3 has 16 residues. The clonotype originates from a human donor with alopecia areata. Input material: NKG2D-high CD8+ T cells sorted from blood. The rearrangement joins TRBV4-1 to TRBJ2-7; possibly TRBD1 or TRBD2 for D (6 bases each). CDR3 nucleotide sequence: TGCGCCAGCAGCCAAGCAAGGGGGGTTGGGTCCTACGAGCAGTACTTC. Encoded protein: CASSQARGVGSYEQYF.